Presented here are 13 T cell receptor beta chains from one specimen sequenced in a study of blood T cell repertoires in COVID-19. The assay was immunoSEQ multiplex PCR, and TCRdb's table has in-frame clones only and misses some. The data show some 240,000 clones, around 81% seen once. The sample comprised peripheral blood. The receptors come from a woman in her sixties or seventies with acute or convalescent COVID-19.

The rearrangement uses TRBV6-6 and TRBJ2-1, with TRBD1 as a possible D gene (6 bases). Germline-derived CDR1 and CDR2 are MNHNY and SVGAGI (reference sequence). The CDR3 is 15 amino acids. The germline V and J ends were trimmed by 2 bases and 6 bases, with 14 bases remaining between them. In DNA form, the CDR3 reads TGTGCCAGCAGTTACGATGGGGGCGCCGGCAATGAGCAGTTCTTC. It yields the protein CASSYDGGAGNEQFF.

V gene TRBV6-4 combines with J gene TRBJ2-1; D gene uncertain. The CDR3 loop spans 12 amino acids. Germline values: CDR1 MRHNA, CDR2 SNTAGT. V shed 2 bases and J shed 4 bases, with 3 bases lying between them. The CDR3 reads CASSDQYNEQFF. The CDR3 DNA is TGTGCCAGCAGTGACCAGTACAATGAGCAGTTCTTC.

The chain employs TRBV6-5 and TRBJ2-2; D possibly corresponds to TRBD1 (7 bases). CDR1 MNHEY and CDR2 SVGAGI come from the germline V gene. Trimming took off 7 bases at V and 7 bases at J, with 19 bases between the two ends. This CDR3 has 15 amino acids. The CDR3 loop is CASTPGGGYHGELFF. As DNA, the CDR3 is TGTGCCAGCACGCCCGGAGGGGGCTATCACGGGGAGCTGTTTTTT.

There are a few counts of this clone. This chain uses TRBV9 with TRBJ1-3, with 8 bases identical to TRBD1. Germline CDR1 is SGDLS and CDR2 is YYNGEE. V was clipped by 2 bases and J by 1 base; unmatched bases: 8. This CDR3 is 17 amino acids long. DNA of the CDR3: TGTGCCAGCAGCGTCACCGGGACAGGAGGTTCTGGAAACACCATATATTTT. It is translated as CASSVTGTGGSGNTIYF.

The chain employs TRBV11-2 and TRBJ1-5; 10 positions match TRBD1. The CDR3 is 17 amino acids. Germline V gene lookup returns CDR1 SGHAT and CDR2 FQNNGV. The V and J ends lost 4 bases and 3 bases, in that order; junction bases with no gene match: 9. CDR3 amino acids: CASSSGQGGTFNQPQHF. The CDR3 bases are TGTGCCAGCAGCTCCGGACAGGGGGGGACCTTCAATCAGCCCCAGCATTTT.

The chain employs TRBV7-2 and TRBJ2-1, with 8 bases aligning to TRBD1. The germline V gene encodes CDR1 SGHTA and CDR2 FQGNSA. V shed 3 bases and J 2 bases; nucleotides not matched to a gene: 0. This CDR3 has 14 residues. The CDR3 here is CASSFRGPYNEQFF. The CDR3 bases are TGTGCCAGCAGCTTCAGGGGGCCCTACAATGAGCAGTTCTTC.

This chain joins TRBV7-9 and TRBJ2-7; a weak D match, TRBD1 (5 bases). The CDR3 covers 17 residues. Germline V lookup: CDR1 SEHNR, CDR2 FQNEAQ (reference sequence). With 5 bases removed from V and 0 bases from J, the gap between germline ends came to 20 bases. CDR3 in DNA: TGTGCCAGCAGCCCTATAGGTAAGGACACCATCTCCTACGAGCAGTACTTC. Translating gives CASSPIGKDTISYEQYF.

This chain uses TRBV7-8 with TRBJ1-1; TRBD1 matches at 9 bases. Trimming took 4 bases from V and 2 from J; bases not matched to a gene: 8. Germline V CDR1 and CDR2: SGHVS, FQNEAQ. The CDR3 is made up of 16 amino acids. The CDR3 DNA sequence: TGTGCCAGCAGCTACCGACAGGGGGAGGGAAACACTGAAGCTTTCTTT. It translates to CASSYRQGEGNTEAFF.

The rearrangement joins TRBV5-1 to TRBJ2-7; tentatively, D is TRBD1 (6 bases). Between the trimmed V and J ends, which lost 3 bases and 4 bases, there was a span of 11 bases. Germline values: CDR1 SGHRS, CDR2 YFSETQ. The CDR3 spans 13 residues. The CDR3, as DNA: TGCGCCAGCAGCTACGGACAGAGTTACGAGCAGTACTTC. This encodes CASSYGQSYEQYF.

The V gene is TRBV12-3 or TRBV12-4, the J gene TRBJ1-2; D is uncertain. With 5 bases removed from V and 2 bases from J, the gap between germline ends came to 9 bases. This CDR3 is built from 13 residues. CDR3 bases: TGTGCCAGCAGTCATGACGGGAACTATGGCTACACCTTC. Encoded protein: CASSHDGNYGYTF.

This sequence joins TRBV5-5 and TRBJ2-1, with D maybe TRBD2 (6 bases). Germline CDR1 reads SGHKS; CDR2 reads YYEKEE (reference sequence). The CDR3 sequence is 17 residues long. V lost 5 bases and J 1 base, leaving 19 bases between the germline ends. The CDR3 protein is CASSSRTLGSSYNEQFF. The CDR3 nucleotides read TGTGCCAGCAGTTCAAGGACCCTCGGGAGTTCCTACAATGAGCAGTTCTTC.

The rearrangement joins TRBV5-1 to TRBJ2-4, with D perhaps TRBD1 (6 bases). Germline V CDR1 and CDR2: SGHRS, YFSETQ. The CDR3 spans 15 residues. V lost 1 base and J 2 bases, leaving 10 bases between the germline ends. The CDR3: CASSLFRGSKNIQYF. In DNA form, the CDR3 reads TGCGCCAGCAGCTTGTTCAGGGGATCCAAAAACATTCAGTACTTC.

This clone was detected only a few times. This sequence joins TRBV7-2 and TRBJ1-2, with no clear D. V was shortened by 3 bases and J by 7 bases, with 12 bases between the two germline ends. The germline CDR1 and CDR2 sequences are SGHTA and FQGNSA. CDR3 length: 13 residues. DNA of the CDR3: TGTGCCAGCAGCTTCCTAGGAAAAGGTGGCTACACCTTC. Translation: CASSFLGKGGYTF.